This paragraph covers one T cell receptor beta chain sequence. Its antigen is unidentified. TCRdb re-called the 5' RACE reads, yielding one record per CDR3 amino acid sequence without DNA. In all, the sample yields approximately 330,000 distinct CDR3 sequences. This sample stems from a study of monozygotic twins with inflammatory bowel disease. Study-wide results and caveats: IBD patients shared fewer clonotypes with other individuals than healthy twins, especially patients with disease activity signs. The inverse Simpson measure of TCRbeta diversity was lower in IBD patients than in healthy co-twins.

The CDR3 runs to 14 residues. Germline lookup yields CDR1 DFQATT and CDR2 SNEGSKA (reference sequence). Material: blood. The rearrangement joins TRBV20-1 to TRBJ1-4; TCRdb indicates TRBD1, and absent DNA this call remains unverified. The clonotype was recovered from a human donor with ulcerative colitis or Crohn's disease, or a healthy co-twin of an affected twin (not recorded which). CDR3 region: CSARPGQVGEKLFF.